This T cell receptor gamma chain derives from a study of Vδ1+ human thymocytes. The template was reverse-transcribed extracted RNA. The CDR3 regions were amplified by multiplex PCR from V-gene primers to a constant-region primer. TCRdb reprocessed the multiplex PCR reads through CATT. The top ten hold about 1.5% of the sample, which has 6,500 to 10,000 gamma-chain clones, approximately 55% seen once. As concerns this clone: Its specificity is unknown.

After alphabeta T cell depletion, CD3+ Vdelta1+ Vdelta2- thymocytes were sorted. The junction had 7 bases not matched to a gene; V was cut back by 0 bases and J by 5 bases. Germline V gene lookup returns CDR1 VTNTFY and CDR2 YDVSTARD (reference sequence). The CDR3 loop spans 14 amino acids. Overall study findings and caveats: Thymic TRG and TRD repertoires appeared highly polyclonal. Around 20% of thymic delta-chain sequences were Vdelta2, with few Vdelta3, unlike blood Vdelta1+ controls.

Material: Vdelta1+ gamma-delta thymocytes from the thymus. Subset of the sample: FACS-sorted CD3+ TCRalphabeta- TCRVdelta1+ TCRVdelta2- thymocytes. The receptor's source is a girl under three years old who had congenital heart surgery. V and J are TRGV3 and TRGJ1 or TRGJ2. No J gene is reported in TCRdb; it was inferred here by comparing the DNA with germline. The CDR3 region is CATWDRRSDYKKLF. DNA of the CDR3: TGTGCCACCTGGGACAGGCGGTCCGATTATAAGAAACTCTTT.